The present T cell receptor beta chain was sequenced within a study of blood T cell repertoires in COVID-19. Study overall: Both acute and convalescent COVID-19 samples were obtained from the United States, Italy and Spain. From T cells, B-cell-depleted T cells, or PBMCs came the material, which was cDNA or gDNA.

The germline V and J ends were trimmed by 4 bases and 5 bases, with 17 bases remaining between them. The germline V gene has CDR1 MNHEY and CDR2 SVGAGI. The CDR3 is made up of 15 amino acids. This clone was recorded only once. In the authors' workflow: Amplifying reference gene primers gave estimates of nucleated cell counts. Sequencing used immunoSEQ multiplex PCR; TCRdb keeps in-frame clones, though not all of them. For V, J and clone size, that table is used; D and trimming come from the DNA. This sample carries about 210,000 clones, about 91% of them seen once, and the ten largest clones take around 1.2%.

The sequence came from a man aged 30 to 39 with acute or convalescent COVID-19. The genes are TRBV6-5 and TRBJ1-2; D gene ambiguous. Material for sequencing was peripheral blood. CDR3 sequence reads: CASSSPKGGLYGYTF. In DNA form, the CDR3 reads TGTGCCAGCAGTTCCCCCAAGGGAGGACTATATGGCTACACCTTC.